This T cell receptor (beta chain) was documented in a study of T cells after yellow fever vaccination. Regarding the study as a whole: High-abundance clonotypes from the bulk population could contaminate FACS-sorted repertoires. A weaker secondary response peaked on day 5, the primary on day 15.

Losses at the gene ends were 7 bases for V and 5 bases for J; bases not matched to a gene: 12. The CDR3 contains 16 residues. CDR1 is SGHTA and CDR2 is FQGNSA in the germline V gene. Of note for this clonotype: Its antigen is not known.

5'RACE template switching generated TCR cDNA, adding a universal primer site and UMIs. TCRdb re-derived calls from the 5' RACE reads in MiXCR, one entry per CDR3 protein. There are approximately 550,000 distinct CDR3 sequences in the sample; approximately 15% occur only once, and roughly 13% lies in the top ten. The gene calls are TRBV7-2 and TRBJ2-5; 11 bases fit TRBD2. The input for sequencing was PBMCs, taken on the day of the yellow fever booster vaccination. This clonotype was sampled from a man aged 25 to 40 who received the YFV17D yellow fever vaccine. The CDR3, as DNA: TGTGCCAGCATCCTGGGACTAGCGGCAGGAGGGGAGACCCAGTACTTC. Translated, it gives CASILGLAAGGETQYF.